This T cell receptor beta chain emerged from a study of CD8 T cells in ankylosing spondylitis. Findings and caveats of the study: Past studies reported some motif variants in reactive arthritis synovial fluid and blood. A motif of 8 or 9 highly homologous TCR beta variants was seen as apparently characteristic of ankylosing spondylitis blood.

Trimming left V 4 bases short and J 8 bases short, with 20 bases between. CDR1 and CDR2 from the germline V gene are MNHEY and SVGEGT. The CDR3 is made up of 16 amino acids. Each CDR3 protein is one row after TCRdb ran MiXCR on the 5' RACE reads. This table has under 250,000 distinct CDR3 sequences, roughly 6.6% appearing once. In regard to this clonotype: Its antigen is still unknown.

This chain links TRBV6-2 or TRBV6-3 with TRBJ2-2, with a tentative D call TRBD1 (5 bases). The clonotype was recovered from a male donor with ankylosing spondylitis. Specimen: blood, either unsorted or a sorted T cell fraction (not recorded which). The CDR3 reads CASSSRSQGTDGELFF. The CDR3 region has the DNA TGTGCCAGCAGTTCTAGGAGTCAGGGAACGGATGGGGAGCTGTTTTTT.